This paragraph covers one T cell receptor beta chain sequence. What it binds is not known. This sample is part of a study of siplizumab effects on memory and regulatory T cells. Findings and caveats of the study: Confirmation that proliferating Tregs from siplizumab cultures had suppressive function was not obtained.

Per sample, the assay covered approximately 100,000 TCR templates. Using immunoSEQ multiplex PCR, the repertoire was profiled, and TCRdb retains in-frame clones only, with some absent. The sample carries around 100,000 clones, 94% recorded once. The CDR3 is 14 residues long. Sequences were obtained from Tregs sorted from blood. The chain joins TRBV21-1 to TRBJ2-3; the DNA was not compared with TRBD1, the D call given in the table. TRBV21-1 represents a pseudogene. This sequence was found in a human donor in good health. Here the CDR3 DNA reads TGTGCCAGCAGCAAGGACAGGGTACCAGATACGCAGTATTTT. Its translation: CASSKDRVPDTQYF.